A single sample gave rise to the 7 T cell receptor beta chains below, sequenced in a study of blood T cells in healthy people across ages. A J-beta primer mix and a sample-barcoded 5' primer were used in a second PCR of roughly 6 to 11 cycles. TCRdb called the 5' RACE reads again in MiXCR, with one record for every CDR3 protein. The table includes over 1,300,000 distinct CDR3 sequences, roughly 60% detected once. The sequencing input was blood. These receptors were obtained from a man aged 18 to 35 in good health.

The chain joins TRBV5-6 to TRBJ2-5, with D possibly being TRBD1 (5 bases). The CDR3 spans 15 residues. V lost 1 base and J 2 bases, leaving 12 bases between the germline ends. Germline CDR1 SGHDT, CDR2 YYEEEE. CDR3 residues: CASSLSWRTQETQYF. The CDR3 nucleotides are TGTGCCAGCAGCTTGAGTTGGCGGACACAAGAGACCCAGTACTTC. Full variable domain (rest looked up from reference TRBV5-6 and TRBJ2-5): DAGVTQSPTHLIKTRGQQVTLRCSPKSGHDTVSWYQQALGQGPQFIFQYYEEEERQRGNFPDRFSGHQFPNYSSELNVNALLLGDSALYLCASSLSWRTQETQYFGPGTRLLVL.

V is TRBV5-1 and J is TRBJ2-1, with D maybe TRBD1 (5 bases). The CDR3 is made up of 13 amino acids. V lost 4 bases and J 8 bases, leaving 13 bases between the germline ends. Germline values: CDR1 SGHRS, CDR2 YFSETQ. CDR3 sequence (DNA): TGCGCCAGCAGCCTGGGGCTCATCGATGAGCAGTTCTTC. Protein product: CASSLGLIDEQFF.

V usage is TRBV6-2 or TRBV6-3 and J usage is TRBJ2-5; unclear D gene. The CDR3 spans 13 residues. V was trimmed by 3 bases and J by 11 bases, leaving 16 bases between them. CDR1 MNHEY and CDR2 SVGEGT come from the germline V gene. The CDR3 DNA is TGTGCCAGCAGTTATTCCTCTTCATCTCAGCAGTACTTC. Translation gives CASSYSSSSQQYF.

This clonotype was counted a few times. This chain links TRBV20-1 with TRBJ2-5; possible D gene TRBD1, 6 bases. Germline assignment: CDR1 DFQATT and CDR2 SNEGSKA (reference sequence). V lost 6 bases to trimming and J lost 4 bases, with 21 bases between them. The CDR3 is made up of 15 amino acids. The CDR3 sequence: CSAPGVGLPIETQYF. The CDR3 region has the DNA TGCAGTGCCCCAGGGGTGGGGCTGCCTATAGAGACCCAGTACTTC.

This sequence joins TRBV27 and TRBJ2-1; 8 bases line up with TRBD2. Germline V gene sequence: CDR1 MNHEY, CDR2 SMNVEV (reference sequence). Trimming cost V 6 bases and J 0 bases; bases outside gene matches: 4. The CDR3 spans 15 residues. The CDR3 nucleotides read TGTGCCAGCAGATCGGGGGGGAGCTCCTACAATGAGCAGTTCTTC. This encodes CASRSGGSSYNEQFF.

This chain connects TRBV7-9 to TRBJ2-7, with D maybe TRBD2 (6 bases). Germline V gene lookup returns CDR1 SEHNR and CDR2 FQNEAQ (reference sequence). The CDR3 length is 12 residues. Trimming shortened V by 6 bases and J by 6 bases, and 12 bases separated the two germline ends. CDR3 region: CASSFGGTEQYF. CDR3 bases: TGTGCCAGCAGTTTTGGGGGGACCGAGCAGTACTTC.

This chain connects TRBV7-9 to TRBJ2-6, with D possibly TRBD2 on 5 matching bases. V lost 3 bases and J 2 bases, leaving 14 bases between the germline ends. Per germline, CDR1 SEHNR and CDR2 FQNEAQ (reference sequence). This CDR3 is built from 17 residues. CDR3 DNA sequence: TGTGCCAGCAGCTTCATGGTCGGGGTCCCTGGGGCCAACGTCCTGACTTTC. This gives the protein CASSFMVGVPGANVLTF.